This T cell receptor beta chain was recovered during a study of T cells after yellow fever vaccination. This clonotype was detected ten times or more. Its antigen is currently unknown. Notes on the study in general: Clones from primary vaccination mostly reappeared after the booster (approximately 96% CD4, approximately 86% CD8). There was a small share of clonotypes that showed up in both the CD4 and CD8 compartments.

Each CDR3 protein is one row after TCRdb ran MiXCR on the 5' RACE reads. This sample yields some 340,000 distinct CDR3 sequences, of which approximately 11% are seen a single time; under 4% belongs to the top ten. Germline V gene sequence: CDR1 MNHEY, CDR2 SMNVEV (reference sequence). Deletions cut 6 bases from V and 5 bases from J, with 17 bases between. The CDR3 totals 15 residues. The sequence was obtained from a young man who received the YFV17D yellow fever vaccine. The V and J genes are TRBV27 and TRBJ2-1; the D call may be TRBD1 or TRBD2 (5 bases each). The sequenced sample was CD4+ T cells sorted from PBMCs, obtained 45 days after the yellow fever booster vaccination. The CDR3 DNA is TGTGCCAGCAGCCGGGGCGGAATTGGCGACAATGAGCAGTTCTTC. This translates into CASSRGGIGDNEQFF.